This TCR beta chain was recovered during a study of blood T cell repertoires in COVID-19. Using immunoSEQ multiplex PCR, the repertoire was profiled, and TCRdb retains in-frame clones only, with some absent. The sample consists of around 60,000 clones, 65% to 90% of them appearing once. This CDR3 is built from 14 residues. Between the trimmed V and J ends, which lost 7 bases and 0 bases, there was a span of 13 bases. CDR1 is WSHSY, CDR2 SAAADI, per germline. This clonotype was sampled from a man aged 45-65 years with COVID-19, enrolled during active disease. Source material: peripheral blood. The chain employs TRBV10-2 and TRBJ2-7; the D gene is possibly TRBD2 (7 bases). The CDR3 is CASKGGVSSYEQYF. CDR3 nucleotide sequence: TGCGCCAGCAAGGGGGGGGTTAGCTCCTACGAGCAGTACTTC.